A single sample is the source of the 8 T cell receptor beta chains below, sequenced in a study of cytomegalovirus exposure and HLA in healthy donors. Use of 60 Vbeta and 13 Jbeta primers characterized the PCR. Repertoires were generated with immunoSEQ multiplex PCR, while TCRdb's copy carries only in-frame clones and drops some. This repertoire shows 100,000 to 150,000 clones, around two thirds found once; its top ten account for less than 5%. The sample comprised PBMCs. The origin of the receptors is a man in his fifties or sixties in good health and CMV-seropositive.

The chain combines TRBV6-5 with TRBJ1-1; D might be TRBD1 (6 bases). The CDR3 runs to 14 residues. With 10 bases removed from V and 0 bases from J, the gap between germline ends came to 15 bases. Per the germline V gene, CDR1 is MNHEY and CDR2 is SVGAGI. The CDR3 sequence is CATGEQVMNTEAFF. The CDR3, as DNA: TGTGCCACAGGGGAACAGGTTATGAACACTGAAGCTTTCTTT.

The chain carries TRBV18 and TRBJ1-1; TRBD1 agrees at 7 bases. The CDR3 length is 16 residues. Per germline, CDR1 KGHSH and CDR2 LQKENI. The V gene end was trimmed by 5 bases and the J gene end by 4 bases; junction bases not matched to a gene: 13. The CDR3 is CASSTRQGEVGTEAFF. CDR3 coding DNA: TGTGCCAGCTCAACTCGACAGGGAGAGGTGGGCACTGAAGCTTTCTTT.

The V and J genes are TRBV5-4 and TRBJ2-5; TRBD1 matches at 7 bases. TRBJ2-7 explains the end of the DNA better; the J call may be wrong. The CDR3 length is 13 residues. Germline V gene sequence: CDR1 SGHNT, CDR2 YYREEE (reference sequence). The CDR3 protein is CASSPRDSYEQYF. CDR3 DNA: TGTGCCAGCAGCCCCCGGGACAGCTACGAGCAGTACTTC.

This rearrangement joins TRBV5-6 to TRBJ2-1, with 14 bases identical to TRBD2. Losses at the gene ends were 0 bases for V and 8 bases for J; bases not matched to a gene: 7. The CDR3 sequence is 17 residues long. Per the germline V gene, CDR1 is SGHDT and CDR2 is YYEEEE. The CDR3 bases are TGTGCCAGCAGCTTGGTTACGACTAGCGGGGGGGCTTATGAGCAGTTCTTC. Protein: CASSLVTTSGGAYEQFF.

This clone occurred once. This chain connects TRBV11-3 to TRBJ2-2, with TRBD2 matching 12 bases. CDR1 and CDR2 from the germline V gene are SGHNT and YENEEA. The CDR3 sequence is 16 residues long. V gave up 5 bases and J gave up 4 bases; unmatched junction bases: 5. The CDR3 sequence: CASSPSGGAVTGELFF. CDR3 nucleotide sequence: TGTGCCAGCAGCCCTAGCGGGGGGGCCGTCACCGGGGAGCTGTTTTTT.

This clone was seen a few times. The rearrangement joins TRBV7-9 to TRBJ1-1; a weak D match, TRBD1 (6 bases). V was cut by 8 bases and J by 1 base, with 17 bases left in between. The CDR3 extends over 15 amino acids. Germline CDR1 and CDR2: SEHNR and FQNEAQ (reference sequence). The DNA of the CDR3 is TGTGCCAGCCAGTGGATTACAGGGAAGAACACTGAAGCTTTCTTT. Translating gives CASQWITGKNTEAFF.

The chain has TRBV4-1 and TRBJ2-5, with D perhaps TRBD1 (8 bases). The CDR3 runs 18 residues. Germline V gene lookup returns CDR1 MGHRA and CDR2 YSYEKL. V lost 0 bases, J lost 5 bases, and 22 bases lay in between. The CDR3, as DNA: TGCGCCAGCAGCCAAGATCTGCCAAGGACAGGGAGGGACGAGACCCAGTACTTC. Protein: CASSQDLPRTGRDETQYF.

This chain uses TRBV2 with TRBJ2-3; 7 nucleotides match TRBD2. The V gene's germline CDR1 is SNHLY and CDR2 FYNNEI. V lost 6 bases to trimming and J lost 3 bases; unmatched junction nucleotides: 6. The CDR3 totals 14 residues. CDR3 residues: CASSGGTRTDTQYF. The CDR3 nucleotides are TGTGCCAGCAGCGGGGGGACTCGGACAGATACGCAGTATTTT.